This T cell receptor (beta chain) originates from a study of Ad26.COV2.S vaccination and SARS-CoV-2 variants. Overall study: Each vaccinee took Ad26.COV2.S intramuscularly, once or twice 56 days apart. Study-level results: Vaccine recipients had higher spike-specific TCR breadth than placebo recipients.

Some clones are missing from TCRdb's copy, which holds only in-frame ones; the method was immunoSEQ multiplex PCR. Among roughly 500,000 clones listed, roughly 87% were seen once. The CDR3 consists of 12 residues. With 6 bases removed from V and 8 bases from J, the gap between germline ends came to 13 bases. CDR1 MGHDK and CDR2 SYGVNS come from the germline V gene. Treatment here: about 20 received Ad26.COV2.S at low or high dose, single or two shots; about 5 received placebo; per-sample allocation not given. Day 63 after the first injection of vaccine or placebo was the sampling time. This clone was seen at least ten times. Its antigen is still unknown.

The receptor was derived from a person aged 18-65 years who received the Ad26.COV2.S COVID-19 vaccine or a placebo. Source: peripheral blood, taken in a trial of Ad26.COV2.S vaccine versus placebo. This chain joins TRBV25-1 and TRBJ1-2; D possibly corresponds to TRBD1 (5 bases). CDR3 coding DNA: TGTGCCAGCAGGGACGGAGGGGTGGGCTACACCTTC. Its translation: CASRDGGVGYTF.